The clone carrying this TCR beta chain was seen repeatedly, ten times or more. What it recognizes is unknown. The time point here: patch test 2, 6 weeks after DPC sensitization. Sample treatment: therapeutic diphenylcyclopropenone sensitization with weekly scalp DPC. Blood, whole and unfractionated, served as the source for total RNA extraction. These data are taken from a study of human T cells and chemical hapten exposure. Study-level information: Mainly, slight library volume differences in the pool made TCR yields vary.

The study used a library that attached unique molecular identifiers to individual cDNA molecules. TCRdb used MiXCR to reprocess the RACE reads, holding one entry per CDR3 protein. Of fewer than 80,000 distinct CDR3 sequences in the sample, 9% to 12% were seen once. Notes on the study in general: It was expanded TCRs that formed significantly more large CDR3 similarity clusters than controls did.

Germline V gene data show CDR1 as LNHDA and CDR2 as SQIVND (reference sequence). The CDR3 runs 13 residues. The V end lost 7 bases, the J end lost 6 bases, and 13 bases lay between the germline ends. The chain combines TRBV19 with TRBJ1-5, with D perhaps TRBD1 (5 bases). The sequenced sample was whole blood, obtained in connection with sensitization to the hapten diphenylcyclopropenone (DPC). The clonotype was recovered from a woman in her forties or fifties with alopecia areata. Some clones in this sample may be carry-over from other donors' samples. DNA of the CDR3: TGTGCCAGTACCTCAGGGTCGACTCAGCCCCAGCATTTT. Its protein is CASTSGSTQPQHF.